The 5 T cell receptor beta chains reported below all come from one sample, sequenced in a study of hypomethylating agent response in myelodysplastic syndrome. Measured with immunoSEQ multiplex PCR; TCRdb has only the in-frame clones, and not every one. Of approximately 9,300 clones in the sample, 75% to 85% were seen once. The starting material was bone marrow, obtained before or after starting hypomethylating agent treatment for myelodysplastic syndrome (not recorded which). These receptors were obtained from a human donor with myelodysplastic syndrome.

The gene calls are TRBV6-1 and TRBJ2-1; D unresolved. Per the germline V gene, CDR1 is MNHNS and CDR2 is SASEGT. V lost 1 base, J lost 1 base, and 5 bases lay in between. The CDR3 runs 14 residues. The CDR3 DNA is TGTGCCAGCAGTGAAGGGGAATCCTACAATGAGCAGTTCTTC. This translates into CASSEGESYNEQFF.

Here the CDR3 reads CATLRDRGDEAFF. CDR3 sequence (DNA): TGTGCCACCCTCCGGGACAGAGGGGATGAAGCTTTCTTT. The V call is TRBV18, the J call TRBJ1-1; 7 bases are shared with TRBD1. The J segment lost 7 bases and the V segment lost 10 bases, leaving 12 bases of the junction unmatched. The CDR3 has 13 amino acids. Germline CDR1 KGHSH, CDR2 LQKENI.

This chain uses TRBV6-5 with TRBJ1-1, with no clear D. V dropped 0 bases and J dropped 0 bases, with 8 bases sitting between them. This CDR3 comprises 15 residues. Germline V gene lookup returns CDR1 MNHEY and CDR2 SVGAGI. CDR3 region: CASSYSGIMNTEAFF. CDR3 DNA: TGTGCCAGCAGTTACTCGGGGATTATGAACACTGAAGCTTTCTTT.

This chain joins TRBV19 and TRBJ1-5; D uncertain. The CDR3 has 17 residues. Trimming removed 5 bases at V and 2 bases at J, with 19 bases between. Per germline, CDR1 LNHDA and CDR2 SQIVND (reference sequence). The CDR3: CASSPPDRGGGNQPQHF. In DNA form, the CDR3 reads TGTGCCAGTAGTCCACCCGACCGAGGAGGCGGCAATCAGCCCCAGCATTTT.

The chain uses TRBV29-1 and TRBJ2-7, with TRBD1 matching 9 bases. Germline loops: CDR1 SQVTM, CDR2 ANQGSEA. The CDR3 spans 13 residues. With V trimmed by 6 bases and J by 2 bases, 5 bases remained unmatched. This CDR3 reads CSVRTGAPYEQYF. CDR3 nucleotide sequence: TGCAGCGTGAGGACAGGGGCCCCCTACGAGCAGTACTTC.